Below are 16 T cell receptor beta chains sequenced from a single sample in a study of neurological immune-mediated disorders. TCRdb re-analysed the 5' RACE reads in MiXCR, keeping a single row per CDR3 protein. The sample contains some 30,000 distinct CDR3 sequences, approximately 5.4% of which appear only once. Material for sequencing was CD4+ T cells from blood. Receptors originate from a woman between 50 and 59 years old in good health.

This clonotype occurred many times. The genes are TRBV2 and TRBJ1-6; D call uncertain. Germline-derived CDR1 and CDR2 are SNHLY and FYNNEI. Trimming removed 4 bases from V and 3 bases from J, with 10 bases in between. CDR3 length equals 15 residues. The CDR3 DNA follows: TGTGCCAGCAGTGTTAGTGAAAACTATAATTCACCCCTCCACTTT. Translating it yields CASSVSENYNSPLHF.

This clonotype was counted many times. CDR3 in DNA: TGTGCCAGCAGCCCACTCGGGAGGGCCACGAATGAGCAGTTCTTC. Translating gives CASSPLGRATNEQFF. J is TRBJ2-1 and V is TRBV28, with 8 bases that match TRBD2. This CDR3 has 15 residues. After removal of 6 bases from V and 7 bases from J, the junction contained 11 bases not matched to a gene. Per the germline V gene, CDR1 is MDHEN and CDR2 is SYDVKM.

In its sample, this clonotype was seen many times. J is TRBJ1-6 and V is TRBV19; D ambiguous. The CDR3 is made up of 12 amino acids. CDR1 is LNHDA, CDR2 SQIVND, per germline (reference sequence). Trimming took 7 bases from V and 7 from J, leaving 8 bases between them. The CDR3 sequence is CASTQNNSPLHF. The CDR3 coding sequence is TGTGCCAGTACCCAAAACAATTCACCCCTCCACTTT.

In its sample, this clonotype was seen many times. The chain employs TRBV20-1 and TRBJ2-4, with D possibly TRBD1 on 6 matching bases. This CDR3 is built from 13 residues. CDR1 and CDR2 (germline): DFQATT, SNEGSKA (reference sequence). The V and J ends lost 6 bases and 7 bases respectively, with 16 bases between them. The CDR3, as DNA: TGCAGTGCCCTTCAGGGGCAGGGGAACATTCAGTACTTC. It specifies CSALQGQGNIQYF.

This clonotype was seen many times. The chain combines TRBV7-9 with TRBJ1-2, with 8 bases lining up with TRBD1. Germline CDR1 is SEHNR and CDR2 is FQNEAQ (reference sequence). The CDR3 has 14 residues. Losses at the gene ends were 4 bases for V and 6 bases for J; bases not matched to a gene: 7. CDR3 sequence reads: CASSSFQGANGYTF. CDR3 DNA: TGTGCCAGCAGCTCCTTCCAGGGGGCCAATGGCTACACCTTC.

This clonotype was detected many times. The chain carries TRBV10-1 and TRBJ2-1; TRBD1 matches 7 bases. In germline, CDR1 is WNHNN, CDR2 SYGVQD (reference sequence). Trimming removed 4 bases from V and 5 bases from J; junction bases left unmatched: 8. The CDR3 consists of 15 residues. CDR3 amino acids: CASSGNTGVHNEQFF. The CDR3 bases are TGCGCCAGCAGTGGGAATACAGGGGTCCACAATGAGCAGTTCTTC.

V usage is TRBV19 and J usage is TRBJ1-5, with D unclear. Germline assignment: CDR1 LNHDA and CDR2 SQIVND (reference sequence). The V and J ends lost 7 bases and 0 bases respectively, with 16 bases between them. The CDR3 runs 16 residues. CDR3 loop: CASKSRKSYSNQPQHF. CDR3 DNA sequence: TGTGCCAGTAAGTCGAGGAAGAGTTATAGCAATCAGCCCCAGCATTTT.

This clonotype was detected many times. V and J are TRBV6-1 and TRBJ2-4, with D unclear. Germline V gene lookup returns CDR1 MNHNS and CDR2 SASEGT. Trimming removed 10 bases from V and 1 base from J, with 8 bases in between. CDR3 length equals 12 residues. This CDR3 is CATRMAKNIQYF. As DNA, the CDR3 is TGTGCCACCAGGATGGCCAAAAACATTCAGTACTTC.

This clonotype showed up many times. The rearrangement links TRBV7-2 to TRBJ2-1, with D perhaps TRBD2 (7 bases). This CDR3 has 15 amino acids. Trimming removed 4 bases at V and 6 bases at J, with 16 bases between. The germline gives CDR1 SGHTA, CDR2 FQGNSA. CDR3 DNA: TGTGCCAGCAGCTATAGAGGGGGGGGGCCCAATGAGCAGTTCTTC. Translated: CASSYRGGGPNEQFF.

This clonotype is classed as medium-sized. The chain links TRBV3-1 to TRBJ1-2, with D perhaps TRBD1 (6 bases). CDR3 length: 14 residues. Trimming took off 5 bases at V and 4 bases at J, with 14 bases between the two ends. CDR1 and CDR2 from the germline V gene are LGHDT and YNNKEL (reference sequence). The CDR3 DNA sequence: TGTGCCAGCAGCTCGTTGGGACACCCCTATGGCTACACCTTC. This sequence encodes CASSSLGHPYGYTF.

At least ten counts were recorded for this clonotype. Here the CDR3 reads CASLGGRDTEAFF. DNA of the CDR3: TGCGCCAGCTTAGGGGGGCGAGACACTGAAGCTTTCTTT. J is TRBJ1-1 and V is TRBV10-2, with D possibly TRBD1 on 6 matching bases. The CDR3 loop spans 13 amino acids. V dropped 8 bases and J dropped 3 bases, with 13 bases sitting between them. CDR1 is WSHSY, CDR2 SAAADI, per germline.

In its sample, this clonotype was seen many times. The chain couples TRBV7-2 to TRBJ2-2; possibly TRBD1 for D (6 bases). The CDR3 runs to 16 residues. CDR1 SGHTA and CDR2 FQGNSA come from the germline V gene. Trimming stripped 2 bases from V and 6 bases from J, with 16 bases between. The CDR3 region is CASSLTRRGFAGELFF. The DNA of the CDR3 is TGTGCCAGCAGCTTAACCCGCAGGGGATTTGCCGGGGAGCTGTTTTTT. Supplemented by reference TRBV7-2 and TRBJ2-2, the full variable domain reads GAGVSQSPSNKVTEKGKDVELRCDPISGHTALYWYRQSLGQGLEFLIYFQGNSAPDKSGLPSDRFSAERTGGSVSTLTIQRTQQEDSAVYLCASSLTRRGFAGELFFGEGSRLTVL.

This clonotype was picked up many times. The chain has TRBV6-1 and TRBJ2-2; the match to TRBD2 covers 13 bases. Looked up from germline, CDR1 is MNHNS and CDR2 is SASEGT. Losses at the gene ends were 5 bases for V and 1 base for J; bases not matched to a gene: 7. The CDR3 length is 18 residues. The CDR3 loop is CASSRPTSGGLNTGELFF. The CDR3 DNA is TGTGCCAGCAGTCGCCCGACTAGCGGGGGGTTGAACACCGGGGAGCTGTTTTTT.

This clonotype was seen repeatedly, ten times or more. The chain recombines TRBV18 with TRBJ1-2; 12 positions match TRBD1. V lost 0 bases and J lost 7; bases outside the gene matches: 6. The CDR3 runs 16 residues. From germline, CDR1 is KGHSH and CDR2 LQKENI. CDR3 sequence reads: CASSPPGGQGATGYTF. In DNA form, the CDR3 reads TGTGCCAGCTCACCACCGGGGGGACAGGGGGCGACTGGCTACACCTTC.

At least ten counts were recorded for this clonotype. The chain is built from TRBV7-6 and TRBJ2-3, with D perhaps matching TRBD2 (5 bases). Germline CDR1 is SGHVS and CDR2 is FNYEAQ. Between the trimmed V and J ends, which lost 1 base and 4 bases, there was a span of 15 bases. This CDR3 has 16 amino acids. The CDR3 protein is CASSLGAGSFSDTQYF. The CDR3 DNA is TGTGCCAGCAGCTTAGGTGCGGGTAGCTTCTCAGATACGCAGTATTTT. The whole variable domain, remainder taken from reference TRBV7-6 and TRBJ2-3, is GAGVSQSPRYKVTKRGQDVALRCDPISGHVSLYWYRQALGQGPEFLTYFNYEAQQDKSGLPNDRFSAERPEGSISTLTIQRTEQRDSAMYRCASSLGAGSFSDTQYFGPGTRLTVL.

This clonotype was observed at least ten times. The chain joins TRBV20-1 to TRBJ1-2; D is perhaps TRBD1 (6 bases). CDR1 is DFQATT, CDR2 SNEGSKA, per germline (reference sequence). The CDR3 runs 14 residues. The germline V and J ends were trimmed by 2 bases and 0 bases, with 10 bases remaining between them. The chain's CDR3 is CSARRRTANYGYTF. CDR3 in DNA: TGCAGTGCTAGACGAAGGACAGCTAACTATGGCTACACCTTC.